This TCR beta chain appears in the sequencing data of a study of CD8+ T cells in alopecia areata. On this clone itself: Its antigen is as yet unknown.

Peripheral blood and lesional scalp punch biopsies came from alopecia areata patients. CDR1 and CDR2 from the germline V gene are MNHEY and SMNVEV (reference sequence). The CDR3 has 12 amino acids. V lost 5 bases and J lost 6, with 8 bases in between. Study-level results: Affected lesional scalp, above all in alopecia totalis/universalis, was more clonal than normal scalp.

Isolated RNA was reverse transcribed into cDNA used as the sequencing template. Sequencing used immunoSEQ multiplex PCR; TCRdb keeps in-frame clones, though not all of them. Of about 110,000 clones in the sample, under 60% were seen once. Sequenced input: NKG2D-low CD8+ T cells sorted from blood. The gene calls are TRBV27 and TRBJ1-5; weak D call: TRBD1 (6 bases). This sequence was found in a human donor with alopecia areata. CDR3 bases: TGTGCCAGCAGTAAGGGGGGTCAGCCCCAGCATTTT. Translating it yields CASSKGGQPQHF.